What follows are 27 T cell receptor beta chains derived from one specimen sequenced in a study of beta chain features in type 1 diabetes. Study findings and constraints: Researchers report that Type 1 diabetes patients had moderately but significantly shorter TCRB CDR3s across all four CD4+ subsets.

For these TCRs, the target antigens are not known. Expressed TCRB transcripts were sequenced, since all the RNA that had been isolated was reverse transcribed. Profiling relied on immunoSEQ multiplex PCR, and the TCRdb table lists in-frame clones only, not all of them. The sample comprises about 740,000 clones, about an eighth of which are singletons, and less than 0.025% rests with the top ten. The sequencing input was naive CD4+ T cells from blood. These receptors came from a man aged 18 to 30 with type 1 diabetes.

This clone was found a few times. The chain employs TRBV5-1 and TRBJ2-1; possibly TRBD1 or TRBD2 for D (5 bases each). The CDR3 contains 15 residues. In germline, CDR1 is SGHRS, CDR2 YFSETQ. V lost 3 bases and J lost 3, with 13 bases in between. The CDR3 DNA reads TGCGCCAGCAGCTCCCCCGGGACGAACTACAATGAGCAGTTCTTC. Its translation: CASSSPGTNYNEQFF.

The chain carries TRBV5-6 and TRBJ1-1, with D unclear. This CDR3 spans 16 amino acids. The ends were cut back, 4 bases at V and 2 bases at J, with 18 bases in the middle. Germline V gene lookup returns CDR1 SGHDT and CDR2 YYEEEE. CDR3: CASSPVPGDFNTEAFF. DNA of the CDR3: TGTGCCAGCAGCCCCGTACCAGGAGACTTCAACACTGAAGCTTTCTTT.

This clone was found a few times. The same CDR3 is also encoded by other DNA sequences in this sample. The rearrangement links TRBV5-1 to TRBJ2-2, with D unresolved. The CDR3 contains 15 residues. Germline assignment: CDR1 SGHRS and CDR2 YFSETQ. Trimming left V 0 bases short and J 0 bases short, with 6 bases between. DNA for the CDR3: TGCGCCAGCAGCTTGGGGGCAGCGAACACCGGGGAGCTGTTTTTT. Translated: CASSLGAANTGELFF.

V and J are TRBV2 and TRBJ1-1; no clear D. Deletions cut 5 bases from V and 4 bases from J, with 17 bases between. Germline CDR1 reads SNHLY; CDR2 reads FYNNEI. The CDR3 runs 15 residues. CDR3 loop: CASSPRAAETTEAFF. The CDR3 DNA is TGTGCCAGCAGTCCGCGGGCAGCCGAGACCACTGAAGCTTTCTTT.

This rearrangement joins TRBV30 to TRBJ1-6; D not resolved. This CDR3 spans 14 amino acids. Germline CDR1 is GTSNPN and CDR2 is SVGIG (reference sequence). Trimming took 3 bases from V and 5 from J, leaving 11 bases between them. CDR3 coding DNA: TGTGCCTGGAGACTCGGTTACAATAATTCACCCCTCCACTTT. This gives the protein CAWRLGYNNSPLHF.

Concerning this clone: This same CDR3 is encoded by further DNA sequences in the sample. The rearrangement links TRBV27 to TRBJ1-1; D gene ambiguous. V lost 8 bases to trimming and J lost 1 base, with 5 bases between them. The CDR3 is made up of 11 amino acids. Per the germline V gene, CDR1 is MNHEY and CDR2 is SMNVEV (reference sequence). CDR3 in amino acids: CASRRNTEAFF. The CDR3 DNA sequence: TGTGCCAGCCGGCGGAACACTGAAGCTTTCTTT.

This clone was detected only a few times. V is TRBV5-1 and J is TRBJ2-1; 7 bases match TRBD1. The V gene end was trimmed by 6 bases and the J gene end by 5 bases; junction bases not matched to a gene: 11. Germline CDR1 and CDR2: SGHRS and YFSETQ. This CDR3 is 15 amino acids long. CDR3 coding DNA: TGCGCCAGCATCCAAAGACAGGGAAAAAACAATGAGCAGTTCTTC. It specifies CASIQRQGKNNEQFF.

The chain has TRBV30 and TRBJ1-2; TRBD1 might be the D (6 bases). In germline, CDR1 is GTSNPN, CDR2 SVGIG (reference sequence). Trimming took 0 bases from V and 4 from J, leaving 15 bases between them. The length of the CDR3 is 15 residues. The CDR3: CAWSVRGGLRYGYTF. As DNA, the CDR3 is TGTGCCTGGAGTGTACGCGGGGGGCTCCGCTATGGCTACACCTTC.

The chain uses TRBV29-1 and TRBJ1-1, with D unresolved. CDR1 and CDR2 from the germline V gene are SQVTM and ANQGSEA. V lost 3 bases to trimming and J lost 3 bases, with 11 bases between them. The CDR3 consists of 13 residues. CDR3 bases: TGCAGCGTTGAGCGGCAGTCAGACACTGAAGCTTTCTTT. Translated, it gives CSVERQSDTEAFF. Full variable domain (remainder filled in from reference TRBV29-1 and TRBJ1-1): SAVISQKPSRDICQRGTSLTIQCQVDSQVTMMFWYRQQPGQSLTLIATANQGSEATYESGFVIDKFPISRPNLTFSTLTVSNMSPEDSSIYLCSVERQSDTEAFFGQGTRLTVV.

This clone was seen more than once but under ten times. The same CDR3 is also encoded by other DNA sequences in this sample. This chain uses TRBV18 with TRBJ2-3, with D hard to call. The V end lost 3 bases, the J end lost 1 base, and 8 bases lay between the germline ends. This CDR3 has 14 amino acids. CDR1 and CDR2 (germline): KGHSH, LQKENI. The DNA of the CDR3 is TGTGCCAGCTCACCCAATAGGGGCACAGATACGCAGTATTTT. The encoded protein is CASSPNRGTDTQYF.

The chain recombines TRBV10-3 with TRBJ2-7, with TRBD1 matching 7 bases. Germline V lookup: CDR1 ENHRY, CDR2 SYGVKD. The V segment lost 4 bases and the J segment 7 bases; nucleotides outside the gene matches: 4. The CDR3 covers 12 residues. The CDR3 DNA is TGTGCCATCAGTGGCCACAGGGGAGAGCAGTACTTC. Residues: CAISGHRGEQYF.

This clone was counted between two and nine times. The rearrangement links TRBV7-9 to TRBJ1-4; 8 bases are shared with TRBD1. This CDR3 spans 18 amino acids. The trim removed 5 bases at V and 0 bases at J, leaving 11 bases unmatched. CDR1 and CDR2 (germline): SEHNR, FQNEAQ (reference sequence). The CDR3 nucleotides are TGTGCCAGCAGCCACTATTCGGGACAGGTTGCAACTAATGAAAAACTGTTTTTT. It is translated as CASSHYSGQVATNEKLFF.

The rearrangement joins TRBV15 to TRBJ1-1; D ambiguous. The V gene's germline CDR1 is LNHNV and CDR2 YYDKDF (reference sequence). V lost 3 bases and J 0 bases, leaving 5 bases between the germline ends. CDR3 length: 13 residues. The CDR3 nucleotides read TGTGCCACCAGCAGTCGCATGAACACTGAAGCTTTCTTT. As protein: CATSSRMNTEAFF. The full variable domain, with the rest looked up from reference TRBV15 and TRBJ1-1, is DAMVIQNPRYQVTQFGKPVTLSCSQTLNHNVMYWYQQKSSQAPKLLFHYYDKDFNNEADTPDNFQSRRPNTSFCFLDIRSPGLGDTAMYLCATSSRMNTEAFFGQGTRLTVV.

The genes are TRBV6-1 and TRBJ1-1; D not certain. With 6 bases removed from V and 0 bases from J, the gap between germline ends came to 14 bases. Germline values: CDR1 MNHNS, CDR2 SASEGT. The CDR3 extends over 15 amino acids. The DNA of the CDR3 is TGTGCCAGCAGATCATTACGGATCATGAACACTGAAGCTTTCTTT. Translating gives CASRSLRIMNTEAFF.

The rearrangement uses TRBV7-9 and TRBJ2-4; D is unclear. The CDR3 runs to 13 residues. With 1 base removed from V and 11 bases from J, the gap between germline ends came to 12 bases. Germline V gene lookup returns CDR1 SEHNR and CDR2 FQNEAQ (reference sequence). CDR3 residues: CASSLDSPKVQYF. For the CDR3, the DNA is TGTGCCAGCAGCTTAGACAGTCCGAAAGTTCAGTACTTC.

Regarding this clone: Other DNA sequences within the sample encode an identical CDR3. The rearrangement links TRBV5-1 to TRBJ1-5; tentative D call: TRBD1 (5 bases). V was shortened by 0 bases and J by 2 bases, with 9 bases between the two germline ends. CDR3 length: 15 residues. CDR1 is SGHRS, CDR2 YFSETQ, per germline. The CDR3 bases are TGCGCCAGCAGCTTGGAAGGGGCTGGCAATCAGCCCCAGCATTTT. Translation: CASSLEGAGNQPQHF.

The V call is TRBV9, the J call TRBJ1-2, with 7 bases identical to TRBD1. This CDR3 spans 15 amino acids. The V and J ends lost 4 bases and 1 base, in that order; junction bases with no gene match: 7. Germline CDR1 SGDLS, CDR2 YYNGEE. CDR3 sequence (DNA): TGTGCCAGCAGCCCCTCGGGACAGTTTAACTATGGCTACACCTTC. Translating it yields CASSPSGQFNYGYTF. Combining the CDR3 with reference TRBV9 and TRBJ1-2 gives the whole variable domain DSGVTQTPKHLITATGQRVTLRCSPRSGDLSVYWYQQSLDQGLQFLIQYYNGEERAKGNILERFSAQQFPDLHSELNLSSLELGDSALYFCASSPSGQFNYGYTFGSGTRLTVV.

Only a few counts were recorded for this clone. The chain combines TRBV5-4 with TRBJ1-1; D possibly corresponds to TRBD1 (6 bases). The germline V gene encodes CDR1 SGHNT and CDR2 YYREEE (reference sequence). This CDR3 region has 15 residues. Trimming took off 4 bases at V and 4 bases at J, with 17 bases between the two ends. The CDR3 DNA sequence: TGTGCCAGCAGCATCCCACAGGGTACGGGCACTGAAGCTTTCTTT. Translation: CASSIPQGTGTEAFF.

V usage is TRBV7-2 and J usage is TRBJ1-2; D unresolved. Per germline, CDR1 SGHTA and CDR2 FQGNSA. The CDR3 runs to 12 residues. Between the trimmed V and J ends, which lost 3 bases and 4 bases, there was a span of 6 bases. In nucleotides, the CDR3 is TGTGCCAGCAGCTTTGGGTCCTATGGCTACACCTTC. Amino acid sequence: CASSFGSYGYTF.

The chain employs TRBV18 and TRBJ2-3, with 12 bases that match TRBD2. CDR1 and CDR2 (germline): KGHSH, LQKENI. The CDR3 spans 16 residues. The J segment lost 0 bases and the V segment lost 4 bases, leaving 2 bases of the junction unmatched. The CDR3 DNA reads TGTGCCAGCTCACGACTAGCGGGGGAGAGCACAGATACGCAGTATTTT. This codes for CASSRLAGESTDTQYF. Variable domain in full (rest from reference TRBV18 and TRBJ2-3): NAGVMQNPRHLVRRRGQEARLRCSPMKGHSHVYWYRQLPEEGLKFMVYLQKENIIDESGMPKERFSAEFPKEGPSILRIQQVVRGDSAAYFCASSRLAGESTDTQYFGPGTRLTVL.

The CDR3 coding sequence is TGTGCCAGCAGTTACCAGCGGGAAGCTTTCTTT. Translation gives CASSYQREAFF. The rearrangement uses TRBV6-6 and TRBJ1-1, with D unclear. The germline V gene encodes CDR1 MNHNY and CDR2 SVGAGI (reference sequence). This CDR3 comprises 11 residues. The V and J ends lost 2 bases and 8 bases respectively, with 6 bases between them.

Regarding this clone: Other DNA sequences in the sample encode the same CDR3. The chain links TRBV29-1 to TRBJ1-1, with a tentative D call TRBD1 (5 bases). CDR3 size: 13 residues. Germline V gives CDR1 SQVTM, CDR2 ANQGSEA. V gave up 4 bases and J gave up 0 bases, with 9 bases separating them. For the CDR3, the DNA is TGCAGCGTTGGGGGCAGATTGAACACTGAAGCTTTCTTT. Translation: CSVGGRLNTEAFF.

The chain has TRBV15 and TRBJ1-5; TRBD1 matches 10 bases. This CDR3 spans 17 amino acids. J was trimmed by 4 bases and V by 3 bases; bases with no gene match: 9. From germline, CDR1 is LNHNV and CDR2 YYDKDF (reference sequence). This CDR3 reads CATSRGQGQGVNQPQHF. CDR3 bases: TGTGCCACCAGCAGGGGACAGGGGCAGGGGGTAAATCAGCCCCAGCATTTT.

Here the CDR3 DNA reads TGTGCCAGCAGACGGGAGTATACGCAGTATTTT. Translation gives CASRREYTQYF. The chain employs TRBV7-8 and TRBJ2-3; maybe TRBD2 (6 bases). Per germline, CDR1 SGHVS and CDR2 FQNEAQ. CDR3 length: 11 residues. V was clipped by 6 bases and J by 7 bases, with 8 bases between them.

The sample holds a few counts of this clone. This chain joins TRBV7-9 and TRBJ2-7; D unclear. Germline values: CDR1 SEHNR, CDR2 FQNEAQ (reference sequence). The CDR3 runs to 12 residues. The ends were cut back, 6 bases at V and 2 bases at J, with 8 bases in the middle. The CDR3 region is CASSGLAYEQYF. CDR3 DNA: TGTGCCAGCAGTGGTTTGGCCTACGAGCAGTACTTC.

This clone showed up just a few times. The chain combines TRBV15 with TRBJ2-3, with 8 nucleotides matching TRBD2. Losses at the gene ends were 5 bases for V and 2 bases for J; bases not matched to a gene: 6. The V gene's germline CDR1 is LNHNV and CDR2 YYDKDF (reference sequence). The CDR3 totals 15 residues. DNA of the CDR3: TGTGCCACCAGCGATAGCGGGGTATTCACAGATACGCAGTATTTT. The encoded protein is CATSDSGVFTDTQYF.

The chain joins TRBV6-5 to TRBJ2-5; D gene uncertain. This CDR3 region has 14 residues. The germline gives CDR1 MNHEY, CDR2 SVGAGI. V lost 8 bases to trimming and J lost 7 bases, with 20 bases between them. The CDR3 loop reads CASAVGPVGGTQYF. The CDR3 DNA reads as TGTGCCAGCGCCGTGGGCCCCGTGGGTGGGACCCAGTACTTC.